This TCR beta chain was recovered during a study of cytomegalovirus exposure and HLA in healthy donors. Whole-study findings and limits: DRB1 showed the most TCR associations and HLA-C the fewest in a later analysis, as rates varied by HLA locus. Several top significant clusters appeared, in a later analysis, to be linked to common viral pathogens.

Every donor was a healthy person donating bone marrow. No record exists of this donor's CMV serostatus. The PCR had 60 Vbeta and 13 Jbeta primers. Only in-frame clones appear in the TCRdb table, and some are missing; sequencing was by immunoSEQ multiplex PCR. The sample records about 160,000 clones, 80% being singletons. Germline lookup yields CDR1 SGHVS and CDR2 FNYEAQ. This CDR3 contains 13 residues. The V and J ends lost 10 bases and 1 base, in that order; junction bases with no gene match: 4. This clone was seen just once. What it binds is unknown. The clonotype originates from a human donor in good health. V and J are TRBV7-6 and TRBJ1-3; TRBD1 aligns across 7 bases. Sequenced input: PBMCs. CDR3 bases: TGTGCCACCCAGACAGGGTCTGGAAACACCATATATTTT. Protein product: CATQTGSGNTIYF.